This passage covers 14 T cell receptor beta chains from one sample sequenced in a study of T-cell reconstitution after alpha-beta-depleted transplantation in children. Researchers prepared the TCRbeta library using unique molecular identifiers, the study reports. MiXCR, applied by TCRdb to the PCR reads, yields one record per CDR3 protein. The sample holds roughly 100,000 distinct CDR3 sequences, approximately 8% seen once. Sequences were derived from PBMCs, sampled before TCRalphabeta/CD19-depleted stem cell transplant. Receptors originate from a boy between 2 and 10 years old with acute lymphoblastic leukemia, due to receive a stem cell transplant.

This clonotype appeared many times. The V gene is TRBV10-1, the J gene TRBJ2-3; 7 nucleotides match TRBD1. There are 15 residues in the CDR3. The J segment lost 5 bases and the V segment lost 6 bases, leaving 11 bases of the junction unmatched. Germline V CDR1 and CDR2: WNHNN, SYGVQD (reference sequence). The CDR3 DNA reads as TGCGCCAGCAGCCCTGACAGGGTCAACAGAGATACGCAGTATTTT. It codes for CASSPDRVNRDTQYF.

There are a few counts of this clonotype. V gene TRBV10-3 combines with J gene TRBJ2-2; D is unclear. The germline V and J ends were trimmed by 0 bases and 0 bases, with 8 bases remaining between them. Germline CDR1 ENHRY, CDR2 SYGVKD. This CDR3 spans 16 amino acids. The CDR3 is CAISESGKTNTGELFF. The CDR3 coding sequence is TGTGCCATCAGTGAGTCGGGGAAAACGAACACCGGGGAGCTGTTTTTT.

This clonotype showed up just a few times. The chain joins TRBV28 to TRBJ2-3; TRBD2 matches 10 bases. V shed 6 bases, J shed 2 bases, and the junction held 11 bases outside the gene matches. CDR3 length: 17 amino acids. Germline lookup yields CDR1 MDHEN and CDR2 SYDVKM. The CDR3 is CASRSPGLAYFTDTQYF. CDR3 in DNA: TGTGCCAGCAGATCACCGGGACTAGCGTACTTCACAGATACGCAGTATTTT.

This clonotype has at least ten counts. This chain links TRBV7-2 with TRBJ2-1; 8 bases are a match to TRBD2. The CDR3 has 15 residues. Per the germline V gene, CDR1 is SGHTA and CDR2 is FQGNSA. V trimming: 2 bases; J trimming: 6 bases; junction bases outside the gene matches: 6. CDR3 in amino acids: CASSLTGGASNEQFF. The CDR3 region has the DNA TGTGCCAGCAGCTTAACCGGGGGGGCCTCCAATGAGCAGTTCTTC.

The J gene is TRBJ2-2, the V gene TRBV11-2, with a tentative D call TRBD2 (6 bases). Trimming took off 6 bases at V and 7 bases at J, with 18 bases between the two ends. Per the germline V gene, CDR1 is SGHAT and CDR2 is FQNNGV. CDR3 length: 15 residues. CDR3 DNA: TGTGCCAGCAGTGTCCGGGGGTATTTAGGCGGGGAGCTGTTTTTT. Amino acids: CASSVRGYLGGELFF.

V usage is TRBV5-5 and J usage is TRBJ2-3; 9 nucleotides line up with TRBD2. Germline CDR1 and CDR2: SGHKS and YYEKEE (reference sequence). V was clipped by 4 bases and J by 6 bases; unmatched bases: 3. This CDR3 is built from 13 residues. CDR3 residues: CASSIAGEDTQYF. In DNA form, the CDR3 reads TGTGCCAGCAGCATAGCGGGGGAGGATACGCAGTATTTT.

J is TRBJ2-6 and V is TRBV5-1, with 9 bases that match TRBD1. Germline V CDR1 and CDR2: SGHRS, YFSETQ. V dropped 4 bases and J dropped 4; count of bases not matched to a gene: 9. CDR3 length equals 17 residues. The CDR3 reads CASSKSGTGTGANVLTF. The CDR3 bases are TGCGCCAGCAGCAAATCCGGGACAGGGACCGGGGCCAACGTCCTGACTTTC.

This clonotype was counted ten times or more. The CDR3 nucleotides are TGTGCCAGGCCAGACAGCAGCACTGAAGCTTTCTTT. Translated, it gives CARPDSSTEAFF. The chain has TRBV12-3 or TRBV12-4 and TRBJ1-1; the D gene is possibly TRBD1 (5 bases). This CDR3 is 12 amino acids long. V was shortened by 9 bases and J by 4 bases, with 12 bases between the two germline ends.

This clonotype has just a few counts. The chain carries TRBV11-2 and TRBJ1-1; D is possibly TRBD1 (5 bases). Trimming stripped 3 bases from V and 5 bases from J, with 10 bases between. Germline V lookup: CDR1 SGHAT, CDR2 FQNNGV. The CDR3 is made up of 13 amino acids. This chain's CDR3 is CASSFQTATEAFF. The CDR3 nucleotides read TGTGCCAGCAGCTTCCAGACAGCAACTGAAGCTTTCTTT.

This chain joins TRBV20-1 and TRBJ2-7; a possible D gene is TRBD2 (7 bases). The CDR3 extends over 16 amino acids. From germline, CDR1 is DFQATT and CDR2 SNEGSKA (reference sequence). Trimming removed 0 bases from V and 7 bases from J, with 22 bases in between. This CDR3 is CSARDLGAGALGEQYF. For the CDR3, the DNA is TGCAGTGCTAGAGATCTAGGGGCGGGGGCCCTTGGAGAGCAGTACTTC.

In regard to this clonotype: A much larger clonotype is one base distant, so this may be a read error. This chain uses TRBV4-2 with TRBJ2-1; tentatively, D is TRBD2 (6 bases). Germline CDR1 LGHNA, CDR2 YNFKEQ. The length of the CDR3 is 16 residues. Between the trimmed V and J ends, which lost 0 bases and 2 bases, there was a span of 11 bases. CDR3 region: CASSQEWDSPYNEQFF. CDR3 DNA sequence: TGTGCCAGCAGCCAAGAATGGGACTCCCCCTACAATGAGCAGTTCTTC.

Regarding this clonotype: A read error is likely, as this CDR3 ends without the conserved phenylalanine or tryptophan. J is TRBJ1-1 and V is TRBV4-1; D remains ambiguous. Germline-derived CDR1 and CDR2 are MGHRA and YSYEKL. Trimming shortened V by 3 bases and J by 6 bases, and 14 bases separated the two germline ends. The CDR3 consists of 14 residues. The CDR3 loop is CASSHTQRRAEAFC. The CDR3 DNA sequence: TGCGCCAGCAGCCACACGCAAAGGAGGGCTGAAGCTTTCTGT.

This sequence joins TRBV18 and TRBJ2-7; weak D call: TRBD1 (5 bases). Germline-derived CDR1 and CDR2 are KGHSH and LQKENI. V shed 2 bases and J shed 6 bases, with 14 bases lying between them. This CDR3 contains 14 residues. The CDR3 protein is CASSPSTVLGEQYF. The DNA for the CDR3 is TGTGCCAGCTCACCATCGACAGTTCTGGGCGAGCAGTACTTC.

Ten or more counts support this clonotype. J is TRBJ1-1 and V is TRBV20-1; D gene uncertain. The germline V gene encodes CDR1 DFQATT and CDR2 SNEGSKA (reference sequence). Trimming took 5 bases from V and 9 from J, leaving 28 bases between them. The CDR3 loop spans 16 amino acids. The CDR3 spells CSASSPGSRPGRKAFF. DNA for the CDR3: TGCAGTGCTTCCTCACCGGGGAGCCGGCCGGGCAGGAAAGCTTTCTTT.